This entry lists 22 T cell receptor beta chains sequenced from one sample in a study of shared clonotypes between healthy human individuals. Profiled with immunoSEQ multiplex PCR; TCRdb holds only in-frame clones, not every one. The sample includes around 1.1 million clones, around 78% of them seen just once. The source material was memory CD4+ T cells from PBMCs. Subset here: CD45RA-negative fraction. The receptors were sampled from a man aged 18 to 35 in good health. Some clones in this sample may be carry-over from other donors' samples.

This chain links TRBV27 with TRBJ1-1; 7 nucleotides line up with TRBD1. The germline gives CDR1 MNHEY, CDR2 SMNVEV (reference sequence). The CDR3 length is 15 residues. The junction had 11 bases not matched to a gene; V was cut back by 5 bases and J by 5 bases. The CDR3 sequence is CASSRTGTQRTEAFF. For the CDR3, the DNA is TGTGCCAGCAGTCGGACAGGAACCCAGAGGACTGAAGCTTTCTTT.

The chain recombines TRBV11-2 with TRBJ1-3; D unresolved. The length of the CDR3 is 13 residues. Germline lookup yields CDR1 SGHAT and CDR2 FQNNGV. Trimming cost V 1 base and J 4 bases, with 5 bases left between them. CDR3 DNA sequence: TGTGCCAGCAGCTTAGTCTTCGGAAACACCATATATTTT. It yields the protein CASSLVFGNTIYF.

This clone was observed a single time. The gene calls are TRBV27 and TRBJ2-2, with D possibly TRBD2 on 5 matching bases. Trimming left V 5 bases short and J 4 bases short, with 11 bases between. CDR1 is MNHEY, CDR2 SMNVEV, per germline (reference sequence). The CDR3 loop spans 14 amino acids. CDR3 region: CASSIGLSTGELFF. CDR3 in DNA: TGTGCCAGCAGTATAGGACTTTCCACCGGGGAGCTGTTTTTT.

The rearrangement joins TRBV7-2 to TRBJ2-3; D is unresolved. Per the germline V gene, CDR1 is SGHTA and CDR2 is FQGNSA. Trimming shortened V by 6 bases and J by 1 base, and 11 bases separated the two germline ends. The CDR3 runs 14 residues. The CDR3 DNA reads TGTGCCAGCAGTTTTCAGGTGGGCACAGATACGCAGTATTTT. Translated: CASSFQVGTDTQYF. The full variable domain, its missing parts supplied by reference TRBV7-2 and TRBJ2-3, is GAGVSQSPSNKVTEKGKDVELRCDPISGHTALYWYRQSLGQGLEFLIYFQGNSAPDKSGLPSDRFSAERTGGSVSTLTIQRTQQEDSAVYLCASSFQVGTDTQYFGPGTRLTVL.

Points on this clone: One base away lies a much larger clone, so this may be a sequencing read error. Other DNA sequences within the sample encode an identical CDR3. This chain uses TRBV7-3 with TRBJ2-5; no definite D call. This CDR3 spans 13 amino acids. The V end lost 5 bases, the J end lost 1 base, and 8 bases lay between the germline ends. Looked up from germline, CDR1 is SGHTA and CDR2 is FQGTGA. The CDR3 DNA follows: TGTGCCAGCAGCCCTGGACGCCAAGAGACCCAGTACTTC. As protein: CASSPGRQETQYF.

This clone was counted a few times. This chain connects TRBV12-2 to TRBJ2-3; the DNA was not compared with TRBD2, the D call given in the table. TRBV12-2 corresponds to a pseudogene. The CDR3 is 18 amino acids. CDR3 nucleotides: TGTGCAAGTCGCCACTCCCCTCCCAATAGCGGGAGTACAGATACGCAGTATTTT. It specifies CASRHSPPNSGSTDTQYF.

The chain joins TRBV28 to TRBJ1-5; no reliable D call. The V and J ends lost 5 bases and 0 bases respectively, with 14 bases between them. The CDR3 has 16 residues. Germline values: CDR1 MDHEN, CDR2 SYDVKM. The CDR3 DNA reads as TGTGCCAGCAGTCTGGCAGGCACTTATAGCAATCAGCCCCAGCATTTT. It yields the protein CASSLAGTYSNQPQHF.

This rearrangement joins TRBV6-5 to TRBJ2-5; 8 positions agree with TRBD1. The germline gives CDR1 MNHEY, CDR2 SVGAGI. This CDR3 region has 14 residues. The V and J ends lost 6 bases and 1 base, in that order; junction bases with no gene match: 4. The CDR3: CASRTGGSQETQYF. Here the CDR3 DNA reads TGTGCCAGCAGAACAGGGGGATCCCAAGAGACCCAGTACTTC.

The chain carries TRBV28 and TRBJ2-4, with 16 bases fitting TRBD2. The CDR3 totals 20 residues. Germline lookup yields CDR1 MDHEN and CDR2 SYDVKM. Unmatched junction bases numbered 12, after V lost 5 bases and J lost 2 bases. The CDR3 spells CASSPGGLAGGPGSKNIQYF. DNA for the CDR3: TGTGCCAGCAGTCCCGGGGGACTAGCGGGAGGGCCCGGGTCCAAAAACATTCAGTACTTC.

The V gene is TRBV6-4, the J gene TRBJ2-7, with TRBD1 identical over 7 bases. The ends lost 6 bases at V and 1 base at J; junction bases unmatched: 6. CDR1 MRHNA and CDR2 SNTAGT come from the germline V gene. The CDR3 is made up of 14 amino acids. In DNA form, the CDR3 reads TGTGCCAGCAGCCCCGACAGGGCATCCTACGAGCAGTACTTC. It specifies CASSPDRASYEQYF.

The chain employs TRBV18 and TRBJ2-2; a possible D gene is TRBD2 (6 bases). Germline V gives CDR1 KGHSH, CDR2 LQKENI. With 4 bases removed from V and 1 base from J, the gap between germline ends came to 13 bases. This CDR3 region has 16 residues. The CDR3 loop reads CASSLQGLKNTGELFF. The CDR3 DNA reads TGTGCCAGCTCACTCCAGGGACTTAAGAACACCGGGGAGCTGTTTTTT.

The chain carries TRBV7-2 and TRBJ1-2; D is unresolved. Deletions cut 1 base from V and 9 bases from J, with 18 bases between. CDR3 size: 15 residues. CDR1 SGHTA and CDR2 FQGNSA come from the germline V gene. The CDR3 region has the DNA TGTGCCAGCAGCTTAGGTGGGAGTGTTACGGAGAGCTACACCTTC. Its translation is CASSLGGSVTESYTF.

The genes are TRBV28 and TRBJ2-7; 8 bases align to TRBD2. Germline assignment: CDR1 MDHEN and CDR2 SYDVKM. The V and J ends lost 6 bases and 4 bases, in that order; junction bases with no gene match: 5. The CDR3 is 13 amino acids. Written as DNA, the CDR3 is TGTGCCAGCAGCCGGGGGGGCCGGTACGAGCAGTACTTC. Translated, it gives CASSRGGRYEQYF.

The rearrangement links TRBV5-1 to TRBJ2-2, with 10 nucleotides matching TRBD2. This CDR3 has 16 residues. The germline gives CDR1 SGHRS, CDR2 YFSETQ. V trimming: 6 bases; J trimming: 6 bases; junction bases outside the gene matches: 11. CDR3 coding DNA: TGCGCCAGCACCTCCCAAGCGGGAGGGCTAGCCGGGGAGCTGTTTTTT. Amino acid sequence: CASTSQAGGLAGELFF. Variable domain in full (rest from reference TRBV5-1 and TRBJ2-2): KAGVTQTPRYLIKTRGQQVTLSCSPISGHRSVSWYQQTPGQGLQFLFEYFSETQRNKGNFPGRFSGRQFSNSRSEMNVSTLELGDSALYLCASTSQAGGLAGELFFGEGSRLTVL.

The CDR3 is CSVAGQSVEQFF. DNA of the CDR3: TGCAGCGTTGCGGGACAAAGTGTTGAGCAGTTCTTC. The chain is built from TRBV29-1 and TRBJ2-1; a possible D gene is TRBD1 (6 bases). Germline values: CDR1 SQVTM, CDR2 ANQGSEA. The V end lost 4 bases, the J end lost 9 bases, and 13 bases lay between the germline ends. This CDR3 has 12 amino acids.

The chain joins TRBV7-8 to TRBJ1-3; 9 positions match TRBD1. The V gene end was trimmed by 3 bases and the J gene end by 4 bases; junction bases not matched to a gene: 7. The length of the CDR3 is 16 residues. Germline V gene data show CDR1 as SGHVS and CDR2 as FQNEAQ. The CDR3 DNA sequence: TGTGCCAGCAGCTTTACAGGGGGCGCGGGAGGAAACACCATATATTTT. This codes for CASSFTGGAGGNTIYF.

The V and J genes are TRBV5-1 and TRBJ2-5; 14 bases align to TRBD2. From germline, CDR1 is SGHRS and CDR2 YFSETQ. CDR3 size: 19 residues. V shed 1 base, J shed 5 bases, and the junction held 13 bases outside the gene matches. The CDR3: CASSLTPGLAGAIGETQYF. In DNA, the CDR3 is TGCGCCAGCAGCTTGACCCCGGGACTAGCGGGAGCGATCGGTGAGACCCAGTACTTC. Supplemented by reference TRBV5-1 and TRBJ2-5, the full variable domain reads KAGVTQTPRYLIKTRGQQVTLSCSPISGHRSVSWYQQTPGQGLQFLFEYFSETQRNKGNFPGRFSGRQFSNSRSEMNVSTLELGDSALYLCASSLTPGLAGAIGETQYFGPGTRLLVL.

This chain joins TRBV4-2 and TRBJ1-5, with D perhaps matching TRBD1 (6 bases). The CDR3 runs 16 residues. V was pared by 0 bases and J by 11 bases, with 20 bases between. Germline assignment: CDR1 LGHNA and CDR2 YNFKEQ. For the CDR3, the DNA is TGTGCCAGCAGCCAAGATTGGGGGGGCGAGGGAAGAACCCAGCATTTT. It codes for CASSQDWGGEGRTQHF.

V usage is TRBV2 and J usage is TRBJ1-1, with D unclear. Looked up from germline, CDR1 is SNHLY and CDR2 is FYNNEI. Trimming shortened V by 8 bases and J by 4 bases, and 11 bases separated the two germline ends. This CDR3 has 12 residues. Written as DNA, the CDR3 is TGTGCCAGCCGGGTCCGACTCACTGAAGCTTTCTTT. This encodes CASRVRLTEAFF.

The V and J genes are TRBV11-2 and TRBJ2-1; the match to TRBD2 covers 8 bases. V gave up 3 bases and J gave up 5 bases; unmatched junction bases: 6. Per germline, CDR1 SGHAT and CDR2 FQNNGV. This CDR3 has 15 residues. The DNA of the CDR3 is TGTGCCAGCAGCTTGAGCGGGAGTTTCGACAATGAGCAGTTCTTC. Protein: CASSLSGSFDNEQFF.

This clone has only a few counts. Other DNA variants within this sample encode the same CDR3. The V call is TRBV9, the J call TRBJ1-2, with 9 bases fitting TRBD1. After removal of 0 bases from V and 4 bases from J, the junction contained 4 bases not matched to a gene. The germline gives CDR1 SGDLS, CDR2 YYNGEE. The CDR3 is 15 amino acids. The CDR3 region has the DNA TGTGCCAGCAGCGTAGCGGGGGGACAGGGCTATGGCTACACCTTC. Encoded protein: CASSVAGGQGYGYTF.

The genes are TRBV18 and TRBJ2-5, with D uncertain. Looked up from germline, CDR1 is KGHSH and CDR2 is LQKENI. The germline V and J ends were trimmed by 6 bases and 3 bases, with 11 bases remaining between them. The CDR3 extends over 13 amino acids. The CDR3 DNA sequence: TGTGCCAGCTCCAGCCGGCCGGAAGAGACCCAGTACTTC. This encodes CASSSRPEETQYF.